This paragraph reports one TCR beta chain. This record belongs to a study of cytomegalovirus exposure and HLA in healthy donors. Trimming shortened V by 5 bases and J by 3 bases, and 14 bases separated the two germline ends. Per germline, CDR1 MNHNY and CDR2 SVGAGI (reference sequence). This CDR3 spans 14 amino acids. PCR involved 60 Vbeta and 13 Jbeta primers. Clones were read by immunoSEQ multiplex PCR, and TCRdb kept only the in-frame ones, dropping some. The sample records 150,000 to 180,000 clones, about four fifths being singletons. The TCR sequence derives from a man aged 25-45 years in good health and CMV-seropositive. V is TRBV6-6 and J is TRBJ2-7; D possibly corresponds to TRBD1 (6 bases). Sequenced input: PBMCs. The CDR3 nucleotides read TGTGCCAGCAGTGACCTTCAGGGGCACTACGAGCAGTACTTC. Translation gives CASSDLQGHYEQYF.